A selection of T cell receptor beta chains follows, all from one sample in a study of blood T cell repertoires in COVID-19. Method: immunoSEQ multiplex PCR; TCRdb's copy keeps in-frame clones and lacks some. The data show hundreds of thousands of clones, with 75% to 90% seen just once and just over 7% held by the top ten. Sequences were obtained from peripheral blood. These receptors all stem from an older woman with COVID-19, enrolled during active disease. Both conserved end residues are part of each CDR3. The order of the fields is clone size, J gene, V gene, D gene, CDR3 DNA, CDR3 protein. D genes are given only for firm matches. Clone size is not always given. Where it is, it says once, few, many or a class for expanded clones.

. TRBJ2-4 TRBV2 TRBD2 TGTGCCAGCGTGGGCGGGGGTGACGACATTCAGTACTTC CASVGGGDDIQYF
. TRBJ2-1 TRBV10-3 TRBD2 TGTGCCATCAGTGATAAGCGGGACTCCTACAATGAGCAGTTCTTC CAISDKRDSYNEQFF
few TRBJ2-7 TRBV19 . TGTGCCAGTAGAGCCGGGACAAATTCCTACGAGCAGTACTTC CASRAGTNSYEQYF
. TRBJ2-1 TRBV7-9 . TGTGCCAGCAGCTCCCGACAGGGAGGCAATGAGCAGTTCTTC CASSSRQGGNEQFF
. TRBJ1-5 TRBV10-3 . TGTGCCATCAGTGAGTCGCATCGGGGTGTAAGCAATCAGCCCCAGCATTTT CAISESHRGVSNQPQHF
. TRBJ2-3 TRBV7-3 TRBD2 TGTGCCAGCAGCTATAGGGAGGGGGATACGCAGTATTTT CASSYREGDTQYF
. TRBJ1-4 TRBV5-4 . TGTGCCAGCAGCTTGGACCCCGGTCGCGAAAAACTGTTTTTT CASSLDPGREKLFF
. TRBJ1-1 TRBV12-3/TRBV12-4 . TGTGCCAGCAGTTTACAGGGGTTTGGTGAAGCTTTCTTT CASSLQGFGEAFF
. TRBJ2-2 TRBV7-9 . TGTGCCAGCAGCTACAAGGGGGAGCTGTTTTTT CASSYKGELFF
. TRBJ1-5 TRBV6-6 . TGTGCCAGCACCCCGATAGGCAGGAGGGGTCAGCCCCAGCATTTT CASTPIGRRGQPQHF
. TRBJ1-5 TRBV30 . TGTGCCTGGAGTGGCGAGGGGTATGTACTTGGGGGCTCTCAGCCCCAGCATTTT CAWSGEGYVLGGSQPQHF
. TRBJ1-2 TRBV6-5 . TGTGCCAGCAGATTGGGACATTACTATGGCTACACCTTC CASRLGHYYGYTF
. TRBJ2-4 TRBV19 TRBD1 TGTGCCAGTAGTATAGCCAGGGGGTACAAAAACATTCAGTACTTC CASSIARGYKNIQYF
. TRBJ1-1 TRBV19 . TGTGCCAGTAGTACGGACCGACAGACAGAAGCTTTCTTT CASSTDRQTEAFF
many TRBJ2-5 TRBV6-5 TRBD1 TGTGCCAGCACATCGACAGGGGGCTTAGAGACCCAGTACTTC CASTSTGGLETQYF
. TRBJ2-1 TRBV29-1 TRBD2 TGCAGCCTATCACCCGGGGGGGGTCACAATGAGCAGTTCTTC CSLSPGGGHNEQFF
. TRBJ1-5 TRBV11-2 TRBD1 TGTGCCAGCAGCTTAGTGCATGTGACAGGGGGCTTGGAAGATCAGCCCCAGCATTTT CASSLVHVTGGLEDQPQHF
. TRBJ2-7 TRBV6-2/TRBV6-3 TRBD2 TGTGCCAGCAGTTACTCCGGGGGGGGGCCGTTTGGCGAGCAGTACTTC CASSYSGGGPFGEQYF
. TRBJ2-3 TRBV12-3/TRBV12-4 . TGTGCCAGCAGAAGCGTATCCGCAGATACGCAGTATTTT CASRSVSADTQYF
once TRBJ2-1 TRBV7-3 TRBD2 TGTGCCAGCAGCCCGACTAGCGGGGGGCCTGCGCAGTTCTTC CASSPTSGGPAQFF
. TRBJ2-1 TRBV6-6 . TGTGCCAGCAGTTACACGGACAAGAGTTATGAGCAGTTCTTC CASSYTDKSYEQFF
once TRBJ1-5 TRBV2 TRBD1 TGTGCCAGCGATCCGGGACAGGGGGCCCAAAATCAGCCCCAGCATTTT CASDPGQGAQNQPQHF
. TRBJ1-2 TRBV21-1 . TGTGCCACACCTCCCGCGGGGGGTCCCTATGGCTACACCTTC CATPPAGGPYGYTF
. TRBJ2-3 TRBV4-2 TRBD2 TGTGCCAGCAGCCAAGATCCGGCTAGCGGGGGGGTGATCACAGATACGCAGTATTTT CASSQDPASGGVITDTQYF
. TRBJ1-1 TRBV4-3 . TGCGCCAGCAGCCGAGGCACGGATACTGAAGCTTTCTTT CASSRGTDTEAFF
. TRBJ2-3 TRBV3-1/TRBV3-2 . TGTGCCAGCAGAGTGGGGTTAGGCCAGCGGTGGGACACAGATACGCAGTATTTT CASRVGLGQRWDTDTQYF
. TRBJ1-2 TRBV7-2 . TGTGCCAGCAGCCTTGATGTCTACGGCTACACCTTC CASSLDVYGYTF
. TRBJ2-7 TRBV4-1 . TGCGCCAGCAGCCAAGGGGAGACGTCCTACGAGCAGTACTTC CASSQGETSYEQYF
. TRBJ1-5 TRBV19 . TGTGCCAGTAGCCCTGGCTTTAGCTACAATCAGCCCCAGCATTTT CASSPGFSYNQPQHF
once TRBJ1-2 TRBV7-9 . TGTGCCAGCAGCCAGGACAGCTATGGCTACACCTTC CASSQDSYGYTF